This T cell receptor beta chain is from a study of T cell responses to AZD1222 COVID-19 vaccine. The assay was immunoSEQ multiplex PCR, and TCRdb's table has in-frame clones only and misses some. The repertoire holds 200,000 or so clones, over 80% seen once, with 10% in the top ten. On this clone: What it binds is not known.

Overall study results and limits: Distributed over spike, vaccine-associated CD4 TCRs predominated at 160-218 and 743-854. Females outnumbered males among donors, who were mostly white British; clonal diversity was possibly underestimated.

CDR1 is MGHDK, CDR2 SYGVNS, per germline. Trimming removed 5 bases from V and 5 bases from J; junction bases left unmatched: 9. The CDR3 contains 14 residues. The sequence was obtained from an adult in good health. The V gene is TRBV25-1, the J gene TRBJ2-7, with 7 bases aligning to TRBD1. The input for sequencing was peripheral blood, taken on day 0 of AZD1222 vaccination. CDR3 nucleotides: TGTGCCAGCAGTCCTGACAGGGTAATCCACGAGCAGTACTTC. It yields the protein CASSPDRVIHEQYF.